This TCR beta chain is drawn from a study of T cells expressing NK-cell markers (dated by TCRdb to about 2020). Context from the whole study: TCR beta-chain repertoires were profiled in sorted CD3+CD56+NKG2C+, CD3+CD56+NKG2C- and CD3+CD56-NKG2C+ T-cell subsets from several donors. Among the eight sequenced donors, only one was HCMV-seronegative, while the other seven were HCMV-seropositive. The study sequenced eight donors, all healthy volunteers chosen at random: three men and five women. Sequencing of the libraries produced 2 x 150 bp reads on Illumina HiSeq 2000/2500, MiSeq or NextSeq. Study-wide conclusions, independent of this receptor: Those dominant clonotypes were again the most abundant among CD3+CD56-NKG2C+ cells in a few donors, at 28.3-60.1%. Whether the expanded NKG2C-expressing T cell clones were specific for HCMV antigens was left unclear. In over five donors, the dominant CD3+CD56+NKG2C+ clonotypes were among the top 10 CD8+ clonotypes and accounted for about 1.0-7.5% of CD8+ T cells.

A commercial ELISA kit detecting HCMV-specific IgG in serum was used to determine HCMV serostatus. Peripheral blood mononuclear cells were isolated from blood by Ficoll density gradient centrifugation. Sequenced using an Illumina HiSeq 2000. TCR beta cDNA libraries were prepared using 5'RACE template switching, which introduced a universal primer site and unique molecular identifiers. Synthesis of cDNA was primed from the TCR beta constant segment and was followed by two consecutive PCR amplification steps. In the original analysis: Reads were demultiplexed and grouped by UMI with MIGEC, and clonotypes were assembled and quantified with MiTCR. To remove erroneous sequences, TCR cDNA sequences were retained only when supported by two or more reads. Downstream repertoire analysis used the tcR package, and clonotypes were matched across fractions by CDR3 nucleotide sequence plus V segment. Antigen specificity was annotated against VDJdb with VDJmatch, allowing one amino acid substitution in CDR3. TCRdb reprocessed the raw reads; every CDR3 protein sequence is a single record, and DNA is not supplied. None of the V and J calls come from the authors' own analysis; TCRdb made them. The sample's records list over 350,000 distinct CDR3 sequences. The ten largest clones capture about 10% of the sample.

The CDR3 contains 14 residues, cysteine and phenylalanine counted. No DNA was logged. The germline V gene (reference sequence) gives CDR1 as DFQATT and CDR2 as SNEGSKA. On this clonotype itself: This clone's antigen is unknown.

The chain couples TRBV20-1 to TRBJ1-6; checking the TCRdb D call of TRBD1 is not possible without DNA. This receptor was identified in a woman aged 50 to 60 in good health. Donor details come from another sample of the same person, matched by shared clones. Sequencing was done on a sample of blood T cells: a sorted CD56 or NKG2C T cell subset, CD4+ or CD8+ T cells, or bulk PBMC T cells (not recorded which). CDR3 reads: CSARTGGPFWSLHF.